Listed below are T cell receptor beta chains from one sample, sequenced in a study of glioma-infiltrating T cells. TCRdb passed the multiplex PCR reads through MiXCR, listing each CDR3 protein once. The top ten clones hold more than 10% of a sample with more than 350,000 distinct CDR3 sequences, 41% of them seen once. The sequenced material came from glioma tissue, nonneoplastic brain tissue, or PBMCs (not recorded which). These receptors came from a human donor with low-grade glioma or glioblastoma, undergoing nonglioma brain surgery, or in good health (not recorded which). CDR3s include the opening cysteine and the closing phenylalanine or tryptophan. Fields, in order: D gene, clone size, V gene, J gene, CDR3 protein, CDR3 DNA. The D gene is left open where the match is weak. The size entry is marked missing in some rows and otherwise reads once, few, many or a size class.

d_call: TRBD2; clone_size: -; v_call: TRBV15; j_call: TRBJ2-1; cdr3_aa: CATSRDRSIAGGNEQFF; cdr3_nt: TGTGCCACCAGCAGAGATAGGAGCATAGCGGGAGGGAATGAGCAGTTCTTC
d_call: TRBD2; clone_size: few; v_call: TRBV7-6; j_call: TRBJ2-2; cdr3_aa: CASTKAGVPGELFF; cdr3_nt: TGTGCCAGCACCAAAGCGGGAGTGCCCGGGGAGCTGTTTTTT
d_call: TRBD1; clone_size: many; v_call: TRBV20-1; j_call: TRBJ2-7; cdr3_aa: CSASRGPSYEQYF; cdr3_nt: TGCAGTGCTAGCAGGGGGCCCTCCTACGAGCAGTACTTC
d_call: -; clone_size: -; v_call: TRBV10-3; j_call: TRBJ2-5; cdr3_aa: CAIRLGMEETQYF; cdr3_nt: TGTGCCATCAGGCTGGGGATGGAGGAGACCCAGTACTTC
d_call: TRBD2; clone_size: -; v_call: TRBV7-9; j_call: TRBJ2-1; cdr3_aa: CASRRLAGEAYNEQFF; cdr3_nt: TGTGCCAGCAGGCGACTAGCGGGAGAGGCCTACAATGAGCAGTTCTTC
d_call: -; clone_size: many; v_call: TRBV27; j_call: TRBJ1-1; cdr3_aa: CASSLDPGGAEAFF; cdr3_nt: TGTGCCAGCAGTTTAGATCCTGGGGGCGCTGAAGCTTTCTTT
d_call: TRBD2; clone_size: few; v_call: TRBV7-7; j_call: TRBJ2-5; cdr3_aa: CASSFPSGGQETQYF; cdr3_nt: TGTGCTAGCAGCTTCCCTAGCGGGGGGCAAGAGACCCAGTACTTC
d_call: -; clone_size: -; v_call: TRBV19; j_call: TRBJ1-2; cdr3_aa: CAGSWSITGGYTF; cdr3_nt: TGTGCCGGTAGTTGGTCCATAACGGGTGGCTACACCTTC
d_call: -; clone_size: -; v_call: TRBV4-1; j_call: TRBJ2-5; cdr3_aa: CASSQGGRQYF; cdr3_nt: TGCGCCAGCAGCCAAGGGGGGCGCCAGTACTTC
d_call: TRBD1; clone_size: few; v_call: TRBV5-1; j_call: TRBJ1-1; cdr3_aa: CASSLLDRVGYTEAFF; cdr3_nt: TGCGCCAGCAGCTTGTTGGACAGGGTGGGGTACACTGAAGCTTTCTTT
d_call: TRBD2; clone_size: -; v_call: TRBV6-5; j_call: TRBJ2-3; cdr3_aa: CAESPSGRRDTQYF; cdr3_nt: TGTGCCGAATCGCCTAGCGGGAGAAGAGATACGCAGTATTTC
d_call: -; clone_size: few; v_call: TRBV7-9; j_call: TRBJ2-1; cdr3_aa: CASSLITYNEQFF; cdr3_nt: TGTGCCAGCAGCTTAATTACGTACAATGAGCAGTTCTTC
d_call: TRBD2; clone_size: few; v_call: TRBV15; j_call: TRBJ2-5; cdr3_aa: CATSSASGTSKAGTQYF; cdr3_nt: TGTGCCACCAGCAGCGCTTCCGGGACTAGCAAAGCCGGGACCCAGTACTTC
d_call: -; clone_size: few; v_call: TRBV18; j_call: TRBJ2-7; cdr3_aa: CASSPPGVPVYEQYF; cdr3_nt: TGTGCCAGCTCACCACCCGGGGTCCCTGTATACGAGCAGTACTTC
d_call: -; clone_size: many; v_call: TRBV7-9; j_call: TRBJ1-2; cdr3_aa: CASSTGQRLNYGYTF; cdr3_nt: TGTGCCAGCAGCACCGGACAGAGACTTAACTATGGCTACACCTTC
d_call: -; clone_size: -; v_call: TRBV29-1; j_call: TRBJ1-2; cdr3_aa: CSVGEWGYTF; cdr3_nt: TGCAGCGTTGGAGAGTGGGGCTACACCTTC
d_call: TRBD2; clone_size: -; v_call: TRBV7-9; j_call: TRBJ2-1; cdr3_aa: CASSRERDYNEQFF; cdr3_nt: TGTGCCAGCAGTCGAGAGCGGGACTACAATGAGCAGTTCTTC
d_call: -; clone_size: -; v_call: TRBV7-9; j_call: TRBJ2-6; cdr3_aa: CASSLPSGGRGANVLTF; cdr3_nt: TGTGCCAGCAGCTTGCCATCGGGGGGCCGTGGGGCCAACGTCCTGACTTTC
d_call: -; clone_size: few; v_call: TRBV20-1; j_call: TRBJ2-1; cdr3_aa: CSATKGETSYNEQFF; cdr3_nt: TGCAGTGCCACCAAGGGGGAAACATCCTACAATGAGCAGTTCTTC
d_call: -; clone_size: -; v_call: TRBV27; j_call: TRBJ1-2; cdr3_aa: CASGPGHHGYTF; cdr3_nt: TGTGCCAGCGGGCCGGGACACCATGGCTACACCTTC
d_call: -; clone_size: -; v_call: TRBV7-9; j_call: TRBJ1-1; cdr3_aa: CASSLADGENTEAFF; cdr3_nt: TGTGCCAGCAGCTTAGCGGACGGTGAGAACACTGAAGCTTTCTTT
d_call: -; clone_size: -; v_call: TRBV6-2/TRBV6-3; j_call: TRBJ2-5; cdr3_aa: CATRPLGNQETQYF; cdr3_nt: TGTGCCACCCGTCCCCTGGGAAACCAAGAGACCCAGTACTTC
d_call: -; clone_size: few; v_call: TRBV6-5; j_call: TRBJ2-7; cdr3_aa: CASSGRPGANEQYF; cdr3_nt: TGTGCCAGCAGCGGGCGGCCGGGGGCTAACGAGCAGTACTTC
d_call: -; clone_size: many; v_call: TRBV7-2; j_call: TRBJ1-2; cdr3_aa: CASSLGGTIPAAYGYTF; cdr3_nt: TGTGCCAGCAGCTTAGGGGGGACCATTCCCGCTGCCTATGGCTACACCTTC
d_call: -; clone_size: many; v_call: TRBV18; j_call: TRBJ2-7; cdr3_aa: CASSPAADYEQYF; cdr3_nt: TGTGCCAGCTCACCAGCTGCTGACTACGAGCAGTACTTC
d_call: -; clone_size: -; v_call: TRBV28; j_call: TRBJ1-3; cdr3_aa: CASSLWRGDTYSGNTIYF; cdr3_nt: TGTGCCAGCAGTTTATGGAGGGGTGACACTTACTCTGGAAACACCATATATTTT
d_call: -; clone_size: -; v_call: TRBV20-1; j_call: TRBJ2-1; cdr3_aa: CSARKWYSYNEQFF; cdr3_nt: TGCAGTGCTAGGAAGTGGTACTCCTACAATGAGCAGTTCTTC
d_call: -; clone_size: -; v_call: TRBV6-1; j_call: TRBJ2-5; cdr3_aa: CASSYIMGPQETQYF; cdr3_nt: TGTGCCAGCAGTTACATCATGGGGCCCCAAGAGACCCAGTACTTC
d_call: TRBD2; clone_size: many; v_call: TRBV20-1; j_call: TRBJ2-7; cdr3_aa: CSARDLAETYEQYF; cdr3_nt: TGCAGTGCTAGAGACCTAGCGGAAACCTACGAGCAGTACTTC
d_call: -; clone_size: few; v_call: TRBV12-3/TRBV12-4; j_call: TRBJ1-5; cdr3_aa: CASSGDFHSNQPQHF; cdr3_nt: TGTGCCAGCAGTGGGGACTTTCATAGCAATCAGCCCCAGCATTTT
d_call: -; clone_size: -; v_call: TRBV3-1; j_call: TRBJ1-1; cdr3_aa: CASSHVGLAFF; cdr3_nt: TGTGCCAGCAGCCATGTCGGGCTTGCTTTCTTT
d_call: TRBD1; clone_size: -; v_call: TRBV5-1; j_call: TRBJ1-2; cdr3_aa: CASSFERGLDGYTF; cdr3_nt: TGCGCCAGCAGCTTCGAGAGGGGGCTCGATGGCTACACCTTC
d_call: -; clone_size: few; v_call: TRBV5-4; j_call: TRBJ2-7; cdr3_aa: CASSFGQGDYEQYF; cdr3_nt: TGTGCCAGCAGCTTCGGGCAGGGTGACTACGAGCAGTACTTC
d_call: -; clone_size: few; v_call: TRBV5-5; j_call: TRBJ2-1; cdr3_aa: CASSLEAWVSYNEQFF; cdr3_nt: TGTGCCAGCAGCTTGGAGGCCTGGGTTTCCTACAATGAGCAGTTCTTC
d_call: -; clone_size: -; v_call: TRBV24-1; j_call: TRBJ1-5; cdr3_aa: CATSISGDQPQHF; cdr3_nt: TGTGCCACCAGTATATCGGGGGACCAGCCCCAGCATTTT
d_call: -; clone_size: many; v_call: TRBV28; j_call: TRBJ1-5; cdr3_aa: CASSSRRNQPQHF; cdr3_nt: TGTGCCAGCAGTTCGCGACGCAATCAGCCCCAGCATTTT
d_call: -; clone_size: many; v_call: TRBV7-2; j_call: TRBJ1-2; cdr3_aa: CASSLVGTAYGYTF; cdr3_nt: TGTGCCAGCAGCTTAGTTGGGACGGCCTATGGCTACACCTTC
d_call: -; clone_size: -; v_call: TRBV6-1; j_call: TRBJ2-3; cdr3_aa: CATSETGLSDTQYF; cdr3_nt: TGTGCCACCAGTGAGACCGGACTCTCAGATACGCAGTATTTT
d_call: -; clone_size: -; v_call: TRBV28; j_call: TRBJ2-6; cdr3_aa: CASSLGLRVANVLTF; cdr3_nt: TGTGCCAGCAGTTTAGGTCTGCGGGTGGCCAACGTCCTGACTTTC
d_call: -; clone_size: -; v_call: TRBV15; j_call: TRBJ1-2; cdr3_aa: CATSIRTDLRSYTF; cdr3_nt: TGTGCCACCAGCATCAGGACAGACCTCCGCAGCTACACCTTC
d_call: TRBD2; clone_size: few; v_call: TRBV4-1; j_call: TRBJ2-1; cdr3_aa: CASSQDRRSSGRLNEQFF; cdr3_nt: TGCGCCAGCAGCCAAGATCGGAGGTCTAGCGGGAGACTCAATGAGCAGTTCTTC
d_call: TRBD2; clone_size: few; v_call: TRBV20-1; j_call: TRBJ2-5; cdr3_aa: CSARVLGRSGRFQETQYF; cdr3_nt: TGCAGTGCTAGAGTATTGGGTAGGAGCGGGAGGTTCCAAGAGACCCAGTACTTC
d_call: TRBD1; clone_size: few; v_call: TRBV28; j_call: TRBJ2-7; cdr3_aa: CASSPPGQPFYEQYF; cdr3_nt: TGTGCCAGCAGTCCACCGGGACAGCCCTTCTACGAGCAGTACTTC
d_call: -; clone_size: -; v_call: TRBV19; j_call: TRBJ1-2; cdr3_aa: CASIKGHRQNYGYTF; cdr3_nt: TGTGCCAGTATTAAGGGACACCGACAGAACTATGGCTACACCTTC
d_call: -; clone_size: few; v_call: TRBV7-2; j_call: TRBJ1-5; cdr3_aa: CASSLDRVPGQPQHF; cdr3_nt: TGTGCCAGCAGCTTAGACAGGGTCCCGGGTCAGCCCCAGCATTTT
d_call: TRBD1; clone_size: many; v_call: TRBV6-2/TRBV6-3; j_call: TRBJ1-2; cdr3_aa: CASRMTGTGYGYTF; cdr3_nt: TGTGCCAGCAGAATGACAGGGACAGGCTATGGCTACACCTTC
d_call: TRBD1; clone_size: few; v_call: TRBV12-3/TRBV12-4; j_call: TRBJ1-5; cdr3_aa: CASSLVLWDRYSNQPQHF; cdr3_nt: TGTGCCAGCAGTTTAGTATTGTGGGACAGATATAGCAATCAGCCCCAGCATTTT
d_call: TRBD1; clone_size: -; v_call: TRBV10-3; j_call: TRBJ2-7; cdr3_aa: CAIRSRGPYEQYF; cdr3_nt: TGTGCCATCAGGAGTAGGGGGCCCTACGAGCAGTACTTC
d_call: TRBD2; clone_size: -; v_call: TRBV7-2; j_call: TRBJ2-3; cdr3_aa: CASSPSGFGDTQYF; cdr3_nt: TGTGCCAGCAGCCCTAGCGGGTTCGGAGATACGCAGTATTTT
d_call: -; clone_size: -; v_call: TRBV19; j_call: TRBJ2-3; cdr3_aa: CASSMEGFTDWDTQYF; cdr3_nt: TGTGCCAGTAGTATGGAGGGGTTTACAGATTGGGATACGCAGTATTTT
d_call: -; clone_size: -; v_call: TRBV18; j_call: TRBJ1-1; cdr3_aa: CASSPDRPNTGAFF; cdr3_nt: TGTGCCAGCTCACCAGACCGCCCGAACACTGGAGCTTTCTTT
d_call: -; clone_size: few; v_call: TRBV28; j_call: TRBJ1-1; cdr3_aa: CASSFLWDQAFF; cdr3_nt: TGTGCCAGCAGTTTCCTCTGGGACCAGGCTTTCTTT
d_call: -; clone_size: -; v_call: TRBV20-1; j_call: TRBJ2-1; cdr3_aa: CSAPVLAVSNEQFF; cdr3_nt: TGCAGTGCCCCCGTGCTAGCAGTATCCAATGAGCAGTTCTTC